This T cell receptor beta chain was sequenced for a study of cytomegalovirus exposure and HLA in healthy donors. PCR primers comprised 60 Vbeta and 13 Jbeta primers. TCRdb's copy holds only in-frame clones and misses some; the assay was immunoSEQ multiplex PCR. This table holds tens of thousands of clones, approximately 79% found once. Trimming cost V 8 bases and J 4 bases, with 12 bases left between them. Germline CDR1 reads SQVTM; CDR2 reads ANQGSEA. The CDR3 is 12 amino acids. This rearrangement joins TRBV29-1 to TRBJ2-1; D might be TRBD2 (5 bases). The material sequenced was PBMCs. This sequence originates from a man under 40 in good health and CMV-seronegative. The CDR3 loop is CSSGSEYNEQFF. CDR3 nucleotide sequence: TGCAGCTCGGGTAGCGAATACAATGAGCAGTTCTTC.